A selection of T cell receptor beta chains follows, all from one sample in a study of CDR3 diversity in severe acne. TCRdb re-called the PCR reads with MiXCR, one entry per CDR3 protein. The data contain roughly 100,000 distinct CDR3 sequences, about half of them seen just once; the ten biggest clones take up roughly 12%. The sample was blood. These receptors were obtained from a male donor with acne. CDR3s include the opening cysteine and the closing phenylalanine or tryptophan. Each record gives: clone size, V gene, J gene, D gene, CDR3 DNA, CDR3 protein. A D gene is named only where the DNA matches it firmly. Part of the rows lack a size; the others show once, few, many or a class for expanded clones.

few	TRBV4-1	TRBJ2-3	TRBD1	TGCGCCAGCAGCCAGAGACACAGGGGAGAAGGCACAGATACGCAGTATTTT	CASSQRHRGEGTDTQYF
few	TRBV25-1	TRBJ2-1	NA	TGTGCCAGCGGGTCTAATCAGTTCTTC	CASGSNQFF
NA	TRBV28	TRBJ2-1	NA	TGTGCCAGCAGTACCGGGACTCTCTCCTACAACGAGCAGTTCTTC	CASSTGTLSYNEQFF
NA	TRBV10-3	TRBJ2-1	NA	TGTGCCATCAAGCGGCAAGGAGCCTACAATGAGCAGTTCTTC	CAIKRQGAYNEQFF
medium-sized	TRBV7-2	TRBJ1-4	NA	TGTGCCAGCAGCTTAACCCCCTACGAAAAACTGTTTTTT	CASSLTPYEKLFF
NA	TRBV7-9	TRBJ2-2	NA	TGCGCCAGCAGCCACCCCGAGGGAGGCTTCGGCACCGGGGAGCTGTTTTTT	CASSHPEGGFGTGELFF
NA	TRBV29-1	TRBJ2-6	NA	TGCAGCGTGAGTAAGGGGGTATCTGGGGCCAACGTCCTGACTTTC	CSVSKGVSGANVLTF
NA	TRBV7-2	TRBJ1-2	NA	TGTGCCAGCAGCTTACTTCAGGGTTGGTATGGCTACACCTTC	CASSLLQGWYGYTF
many	TRBV27	TRBJ2-7	NA	TGTGCCAGCAGTCCCCTAGGCGTCTACGAGCAGTACTTC	CASSPLGVYEQYF
few	TRBV5-4	TRBJ1-2	TRBD1	TGTGCCAGCACTCTTAGACAGGGGGCGGACTATGGCTACACCTTC	CASTLRQGADYGYTF
many	TRBV7-2	TRBJ2-3	NA	TGTGCCAGCAGCCCCAGGGGTAGCGGGAGCACAGATACGCAGTATTTT	CASSPRGSGSTDTQYF
many	TRBV7-6	TRBJ1-1	NA	TGTGCCAGCAGCTTAATTCTTGGGTGGGAAGCTTTCTTT	CASSLILGWEAFF
few	TRBV7-8	TRBJ1-2	TRBD1	TGTGCCAGCAGTCCCACAGGGGATTCGCGGTATGGCTACACCTTC	CASSPTGDSRYGYTF
NA	TRBV2	TRBJ2-6	TRBD1	TGTGCCAGCAAGGGGACAGGGAATGGGGCCAACGTCCTGACTTTC	CASKGTGNGANVLTF
many	TRBV5-8	TRBJ1-2	NA	TGTGCCAGCAGCTTAGGGCGTCCTAACTATGGCTACACCTTC	CASSLGRPNYGYTF
few	TRBV29-1	TRBJ2-7	TRBD1	TGCAGCGCTGCCCGGGACAGGGAAAACGAGCAGTACTTC	CSAARDRENEQYF
many	TRBV19	TRBJ2-2	TRBD1	TGTGCCAGTGGGTACAGGGGCACCGGGGAGCTGTTTTTT	CASGYRGTGELFF
NA	TRBV7-6	TRBJ2-5	TRBD2	TGTGCCAGCAGCCAGGGGGGACTAGCGGGAGCGGAGACCCAGTACTTC	CASSQGGLAGAETQYF
NA	TRBV30	TRBJ2-5	TRBD2	TGTGCCTGGGAGCGGGAGGCCGGGGAGACCCAGTACTTC	CAWEREAGETQYF
many	TRBV29-1	TRBJ2-1	TRBD1	TGCAGCGTTCAAGGGGGCGCAGTATACAATGAGCAGTTCTTC	CSVQGGAVYNEQFF
NA	TRBV9	TRBJ2-3	NA	TGTGCCAGCAGCGTAGATAGGGTAGCTAGCACAGATACGCAGTATTTT	CASSVDRVASTDTQYF
many	TRBV2	TRBJ1-6	TRBD1	TGTGCCAGCAGTGAGGCAGGGGGCGGCTATAATTCACCCCTCCACTTT	CASSEAGGGYNSPLHF
NA	TRBV9	TRBJ1-2	NA	TGTGCCAGCAGCGTGGCAGCGGGGGGTTTAGCTAACTATGGCTACACCTTC	CASSVAAGGLANYGYTF
many	TRBV6-5	TRBJ1-1	NA	TGTGCCAGCAGTTACCTACCGGGGACCCAAAACACTGAAGCTTTCTTT	CASSYLPGTQNTEAFF
once	TRBV20-1	TRBJ2-3	TRBD2	TGCAGTGCTGTACTAGCGGGGGGAGCAGATACGCAGTATTTT	CSAVLAGGADTQYF
NA	TRBV25-1	TRBJ2-7	TRBD1	TGTGCCAGCTCGAAATCCGGGACAGGGCTCTACGAGCAGTACTTC	CASSKSGTGLYEQYF
NA	TRBV10-3	TRBJ2-3	TRBD2	TGTGCCATCAGTGAGGCGGGAGGGACAGATACGCAGTATTTT	CAISEAGGTDTQYF
NA	TRBV19	TRBJ2-1	NA	TGTGCCAGTAGTGGGAGAACCGATGAGCAGTTCTTC	CASSGRTDEQFF
once	TRBV12-3/TRBV12-4	TRBJ2-1	TRBD2	TGTGCCAGCAGTCCGGGACTAGCGGGACACAATGAGCAGTTCTTC	CASSPGLAGHNEQFF
NA	TRBV15	TRBJ2-7	TRBD1	TGCGCCAGCAGCTTGGGGACAGGGGGCGGCAACGAGCAGTACTTC	CASSLGTGGGNEQYF
many	TRBV14	TRBJ2-2	NA	TGTGCCAGCAGCCAAGGAATAGCGAACACCGGGGAGCTGTTTTTT	CASSQGIANTGELFF
many	TRBV5-5	TRBJ2-5	NA	TGTGCCAGCAGCGTCCCTTCTAGGTCAGAGACCCAGTACTTC	CASSVPSRSETQYF
NA	TRBV10-1	TRBJ2-7	NA	TGCGCCAGCAGTGAGTCGATATTGCCCTACGAGCAGTACTTC	CASSESILPYEQYF
few	TRBV7-8	TRBJ2-7	NA	TGTGCCAGCAGCTCCTCCTTAACAGGCGAGCAGTACTTC	CASSSSLTGEQYF
NA	TRBV29-1	TRBJ2-6	TRBD1	TGCAGCGTTGAAGAAAAGGACAGGCAGGAATTGGGGGCCAACGTCCTGACTTTC	CSVEEKDRQELGANVLTF
many	TRBV5-5	TRBJ1-1	TRBD1	TGTGCCAGCACCTTCCCTGGACAGGGAGGAAGGGCTTTCTTT	CASTFPGQGGRAFF
NA	TRBV19	TRBJ1-5	TRBD1	TGTGCCAGTAGAGACAGGGGGAGCAATCAGCCCCAGCATTTT	CASRDRGSNQPQHF
NA	TRBV10-3	TRBJ2-5	NA	TGTACCAGCAGTTACTTGGGCAGAGAGGAGACCCAGTACTTC	CTSSYLGREETQYF
many	TRBV5-1	TRBJ2-2	NA	TGCGCCAGCAGCTTTCAGGACATAAACACCGGGGAGCTGTTTTTT	CASSFQDINTGELFF
NA	TRBV7-6	TRBJ1-6	NA	TGTGCCAGCAGCTTAGCCGGTAACGCCGATTCACCCCTCCACTTT	CASSLAGNADSPLHF
few	TRBV5-5	TRBJ1-2	NA	TGTGCCAGCAGCGAATGGACAGCCGGAGGCGGCTACACCTTC	CASSEWTAGGGYTF
many	TRBV7-8	TRBJ2-7	TRBD1	TGTGCCAGCAGCCGGGACAGGGAACACTACGAGCAGTACTTC	CASSRDREHYEQYF
NA	TRBV24-1	TRBJ1-2	NA	TGTGCCACCAGTGAGGGCAACTATGGCTACACCTTC	CATSEGNYGYTF
NA	TRBV7-9	TRBJ2-7	TRBD1	TGTGCCAGCAGCGGGAAGACAGGGGATCTCTACGAGCAGTACTTC	CASSGKTGDLYEQYF
many	TRBV9	TRBJ2-7	TRBD1	TGTGCCAGCAGCGTAAAGGGACAGGGGACCTACGAGCAGTACTTC	CASSVKGQGTYEQYF
NA	TRBV7-3	TRBJ2-7	TRBD1	TGTGCCAGCAGCTTCGGGACAGCAACCTACGAGCAGTACTTC	CASSFGTATYEQYF
medium-sized	TRBV5-1	TRBJ2-2	NA	TGCGCCAGCAGCTTGAACGCAGGGACGGTGGAGCTGTTTTTT	CASSLNAGTVELFF
once	TRBV29-1	TRBJ2-3	NA	TGCAGCGTTGAAGATCTTTCTGGGATGACTCGGTCAGATACGCAGTATTTT	CSVEDLSGMTRSDTQYF
NA	TRBV29-1	TRBJ1-1	TRBD1	TGCAGCGTTGTCGGGTTACAGGGGTGGTACGGCACTGAAGCTTTCTTT	CSVVGLQGWYGTEAFF
once	TRBV7-9	TRBJ2-5	TRBD2	TGTGCCAGCGGGTCCCTAGCGGGAGGGCAAGAGACCCAGTACTTC	CASGSLAGGQETQYF
many	TRBV20-1	TRBJ2-1	TRBD1	TGCAGTGCTAGAGGACAGGGGAAACCGTTCTTC	CSARGQGKPFF
many	TRBV5-1	TRBJ2-3	TRBD2	TGCGCCAGCAGCTTGGCCTTAGCGGGAGGCTCCACAGATACGCAGTATTTT	CASSLALAGGSTDTQYF
NA	TRBV7-9	TRBJ2-2	NA	TGTGCCAGCAGGGTCGGGACAATCGACACCGGGGAGCTGTTTTTT	CASRVGTIDTGELFF
few	TRBV9	TRBJ2-7	TRBD1	TGTGCCAGCAGCGGAGGACCGGGACAGCCCTACGAGCAGTACTTC	CASSGGPGQPYEQYF
NA	TRBV10-1	TRBJ1-5	TRBD1	TGCGCCAGCGGAGATATTTCCGGGACAGGGGGCGCCCAGCCCCAGCATTTT	CASGDISGTGGAQPQHF
NA	TRBV20-1	TRBJ2-2	NA	TGCAGTGCTCAGGGGGAGCTGTTTTTT	CSAQGELFF